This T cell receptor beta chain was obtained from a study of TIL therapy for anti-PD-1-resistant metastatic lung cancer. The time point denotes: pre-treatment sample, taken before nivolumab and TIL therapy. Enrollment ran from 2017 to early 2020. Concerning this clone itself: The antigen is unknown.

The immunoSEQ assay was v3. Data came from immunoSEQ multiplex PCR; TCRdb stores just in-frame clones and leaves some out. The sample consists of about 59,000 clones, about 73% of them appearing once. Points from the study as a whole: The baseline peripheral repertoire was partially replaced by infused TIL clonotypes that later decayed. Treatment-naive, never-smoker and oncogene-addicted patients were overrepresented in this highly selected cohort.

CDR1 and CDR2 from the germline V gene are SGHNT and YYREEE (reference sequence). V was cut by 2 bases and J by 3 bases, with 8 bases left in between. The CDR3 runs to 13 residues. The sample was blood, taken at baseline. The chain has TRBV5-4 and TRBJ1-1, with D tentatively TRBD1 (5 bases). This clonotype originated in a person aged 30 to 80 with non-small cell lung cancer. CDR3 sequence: CASSFSRDTEAFF. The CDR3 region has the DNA TGTGCCAGCAGCTTTAGCAGGGACACTGAAGCTTTCTTT.